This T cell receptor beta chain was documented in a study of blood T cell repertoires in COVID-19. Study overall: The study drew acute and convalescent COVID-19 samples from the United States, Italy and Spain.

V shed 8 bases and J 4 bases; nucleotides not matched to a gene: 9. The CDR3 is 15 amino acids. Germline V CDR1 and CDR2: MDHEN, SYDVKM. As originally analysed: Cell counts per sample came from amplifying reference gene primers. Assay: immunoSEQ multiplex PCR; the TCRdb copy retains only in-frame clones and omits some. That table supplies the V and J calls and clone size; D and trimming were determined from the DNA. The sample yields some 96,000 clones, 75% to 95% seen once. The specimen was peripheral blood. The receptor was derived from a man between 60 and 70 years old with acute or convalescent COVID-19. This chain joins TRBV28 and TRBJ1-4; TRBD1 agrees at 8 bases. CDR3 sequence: CASQGAQIGNEKLFF. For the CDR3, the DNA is TGTGCCAGCCAGGGGGCGCAGATCGGTAATGAAAAACTGTTTTTT.